Below are 20 T cell receptor beta chains sequenced from a single sample in a study of post-analysis software for immune sequencing data. Sequencing libraries made from TCR beta cDNA carried unique molecular identifiers. TCRdb passed the PCR reads through MiXCR, listing each CDR3 protein once. The repertoire has 820,000 or so distinct CDR3 sequences, about 53% of them found once; the top ten carry over 4%. The study's findings and limits: Patients carried five TRBV segments more frequently than controls did, and TRBV5-6, TRBV5-1 and TRBV20-1 were among them.

Their antigens remain unidentified. Sequencing was performed on blood. These receptors originate from a girl between 5 and 17 years old with multiple sclerosis.

The chain carries TRBV20-1 and TRBJ2-5; D might be TRBD2 (6 bases). Trimming pared 6 bases from V and 4 bases from J, leaving 15 bases between. The CDR3 covers 13 residues. Germline CDR1 DFQATT, CDR2 SNEGSKA (reference sequence). CDR3 bases: TGCAGTGCGGGGGTAACCGGGGGAGAGACCCAGTACTTC. Translation: CSAGVTGGETQYF.

Here the CDR3 reads CASGLEHNEQFF. CDR3 nucleotides: TGTGCTAGTGGTTTAGAACACAATGAGCAGTTCTTC. The rearrangement links TRBV12-5 to TRBJ2-1; no clear D. The V end was cut by 3 bases, the J end by 5 bases, with 5 bases between. Germline CDR1 LGHNT, CDR2 FRNRAP. The CDR3 length is 12 residues.

This rearrangement joins TRBV7-6 to TRBJ2-7; 7 nucleotides line up with TRBD1. The CDR3 is made up of 14 amino acids. V gave up 5 bases and J gave up 7 bases; unmatched junction bases: 11. In germline, CDR1 is SGHVS, CDR2 FNYEAQ. The CDR3: CASSPGTGEREQYF. CDR3 DNA sequence: TGTGCCAGCAGCCCGGGAACAGGGGAAAGGGAGCAGTACTTC.

V gene TRBV14 combines with J gene TRBJ2-7; 7 bases align to TRBD1. This CDR3 is 14 amino acids long. The trim removed 0 bases at V and 3 bases at J, leaving 2 bases unmatched. Germline lookup yields CDR1 SGHDN and CDR2 FVKESK. CDR3 in DNA: TGTGCCAGCAGCCAAGATGGGACAGACTACGAGCAGTACTTC. Encoded protein: CASSQDGTDYEQYF.

The V and J genes are TRBV10-3 and TRBJ1-2; D unresolved. The CDR3 length is 15 residues. Germline CDR1 is ENHRY and CDR2 is SYGVKD. V lost 5 bases and J lost 4, with 17 bases in between. The CDR3 DNA reads as TGTGCCATCAGTAAACCGACGGACGATCGCTATGGCTACACCTTC. It yields the protein CAISKPTDDRYGYTF.

The V call is TRBV7-9, the J call TRBJ2-7, with TRBD2 matching over 8 bases. The CDR3 contains 19 residues. The junction had 19 bases not matched to a gene; V was cut back by 1 base and J by 5 bases. Germline assignment: CDR1 SEHNR and CDR2 FQNEAQ (reference sequence). CDR3 coding DNA: TGTGCCAGCAGCTTAGATTCAAGAAGTCTAGCGGGCCACACCCACGAGCAGTACTTC. Translated, it gives CASSLDSRSLAGHTHEQYF.

This chain uses TRBV12-3 or TRBV12-4 with TRBJ1-2; no firm D call. The ends were cut back, 3 bases at V and 8 bases at J, with 16 bases in the middle. CDR3 size: 14 residues. The CDR3 sequence: CASSLSNGRKGYTF. The CDR3 DNA is TGTGCCAGCAGTTTGAGTAATGGACGTAAAGGCTACACCTTC.

V usage is TRBV20-1 and J usage is TRBJ2-5, with unresolved D. The last part of the DNA fits TRBJ2-7 better; the J call may be wrong. The CDR3 loop spans 14 amino acids. Germline V gene sequence: CDR1 DFQATT, CDR2 SNEGSKA (reference sequence). The CDR3 DNA reads as TGCAGTGCTAACACGCTAGGTCCGACCTACGAGCAGTACTTC. Protein product: CSANTLGPTYEQYF.

The CDR3 region has the DNA TGTGCCAGCAGCCTAACCGACAGGGTCAATCAGCCCCAGCATTTT. Translated: CASSLTDRVNQPQHF. The rearrangement links TRBV12-3 or TRBV12-4 to TRBJ1-5; 7 nucleotides line up with TRBD1. With 6 bases clipped from V and 3 bases from J, the junction kept 8 bases outside the gene matches. The CDR3 is 15 amino acids.

The rearrangement links TRBV12-3 or TRBV12-4 to TRBJ2-4; the D is unclear. The J call could be wrong; TRBJ2-7 is a better fit for the DNA end. The CDR3 is 13 amino acids. In nucleotides, the CDR3 is TGTGCCAGCACCCCTACGAATACCTACGAGCAGTACTTC. It translates to CASTPTNTYEQYF.

The V gene is TRBV7-9, the J gene TRBJ2-5, with D perhaps matching TRBD1 or TRBD2 (5 bases each). The DNA end is more similar to TRBJ2-7, so the J call may be wrong. CDR1 is SEHNR, CDR2 FQNEAQ, per germline (reference sequence). The CDR3 runs 15 residues. CDR3 bases: TGTGCCAGCAGCGTAGGGAGCAGGGTAAACTACGAGCAGTACTTC. Translation gives CASSVGSRVNYEQYF.

The rearrangement uses TRBV20-1 and TRBJ2-7; 10 bases align to TRBD1. Germline-derived CDR1 and CDR2 are DFQATT and SNEGSKA (reference sequence). The V and J ends lost 3 bases and 6 bases, in that order; junction bases with no gene match: 11. There are 15 residues in the CDR3. CDR3 sequence reads: CSARGPGTGDIEQYF. The CDR3 bases are TGCAGTGCTAGGGGACCTGGGACAGGGGATATCGAGCAGTACTTC.

J is TRBJ2-5 and V is TRBV12-3 or TRBV12-4; 7 nucleotides line up with TRBD2. With the DNA end fitting TRBJ2-7 better, the J assignment may be wrong. CDR3 length: 15 amino acids. The CDR3 region has the DNA TGTGCCAGCAGTTTAGCCGGGGGAGGGGCCTACGAGCAGTACTTC. Its translation is CASSLAGGGAYEQYF.

The chain links TRBV15 to TRBJ1-5, with 10 bases lining up with TRBD1. The CDR3 extends over 13 amino acids. With V trimmed by 6 bases and J by 5 bases, 1 base remained unmatched. The germline V gene encodes CDR1 LNHNV and CDR2 YYDKDF (reference sequence). CDR3 sequence reads: CATSGTGDQPQHF. As DNA, the CDR3 is TGTGCCACCAGTGGGACAGGGGATCAGCCCCAGCATTTT.

This chain links TRBV13 with TRBJ2-4; 10 bases match TRBD2. CDR1 and CDR2 (germline): PRHDT, FYEKMQ (reference sequence). This CDR3 is 14 amino acids long. V lost 5 bases, J lost 6 bases, and 4 bases stayed unmatched. CDR3 in DNA: TGTGCCAGCAGCACTCAGCGGGGGGGAAACATTCAGTACTTC. Its translation: CASSTQRGGNIQYF.

The V and J genes are TRBV24-1 and TRBJ2-1; 7 bases agree with TRBD1. The end of the DNA is better explained by TRBJ2-7, so the J call may be wrong. The germline V gene has CDR1 KGHDR and CDR2 SFDVKD. This CDR3 is built from 17 residues. The CDR3 DNA follows: TGTGCCACCAGTGATATTCACCGGGACAGTATTCCCCACGAGCAGTACTTC. It translates to CATSDIHRDSIPHEQYF.

This clonotype was found a few times. The chain employs TRBV4-2 and TRBJ2-7; 9 bases fit TRBD2. Germline CDR1 and CDR2: LGHNA and YNFKEQ. The CDR3 is 16 amino acids. The V segment lost 1 base and the J segment 4 bases; nucleotides outside the gene matches: 8. CDR3 sequence: CASSQAQAGGIYEQYF. CDR3 coding DNA: TGTGCCAGCAGCCAAGCGCAAGCGGGAGGTATTTACGAGCAGTACTTC.

This chain joins TRBV7-3 and TRBJ1-1, with 8 bases aligning to TRBD1. The CDR3 has 16 residues. The germline CDR1 and CDR2 sequences are SGHTA and FQGTGA. Trimming removed 5 bases from V and 0 bases from J; junction bases left unmatched: 8. CDR3 in amino acids: CASSAYRGTVNTEAFF. As DNA, the CDR3 is TGTGCCAGCAGCGCCTACAGGGGGACGGTGAACACTGAAGCTTTCTTT.

V and J are TRBV3-1 and TRBJ2-1, with TRBD2 as a possible D gene (5 bases). The CDR3 loop spans 17 amino acids. Germline lookup yields CDR1 LGHDT and CDR2 YNNKEL (reference sequence). V lost 4 bases, J lost 0 bases, and 16 bases lay in between. This CDR3 is CASSRLRTRSSYNEQFF. CDR3 nucleotides: TGTGCCAGCAGCCGACTAAGGACCCGGAGCTCCTACAATGAGCAGTTCTTC.

This chain connects TRBV20-1 to TRBJ2-4; 8 bases agree with TRBD2. The assigned J gene may be wrong: the sequence end matches TRBJ2-7 better. Per the germline V gene, CDR1 is DFQATT and CDR2 is SNEGSKA (reference sequence). The CDR3 length is 14 residues. The CDR3 coding sequence is TGCAGTGCTAGAAGGCTAGCGGGCGCCTACGAGCAGTACTTC. Translation: CSARRLAGAYEQYF.